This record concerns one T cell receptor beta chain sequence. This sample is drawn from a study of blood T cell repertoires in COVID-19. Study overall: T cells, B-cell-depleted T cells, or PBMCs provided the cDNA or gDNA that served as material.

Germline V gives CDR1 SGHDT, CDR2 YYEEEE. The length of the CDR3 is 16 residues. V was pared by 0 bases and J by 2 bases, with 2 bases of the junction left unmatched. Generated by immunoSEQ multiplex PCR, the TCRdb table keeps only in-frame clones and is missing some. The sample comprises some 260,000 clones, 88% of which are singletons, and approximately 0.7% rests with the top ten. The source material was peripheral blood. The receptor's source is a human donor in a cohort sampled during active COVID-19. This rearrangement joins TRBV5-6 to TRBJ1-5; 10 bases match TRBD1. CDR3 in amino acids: CASSLVGTGGNQPQHF. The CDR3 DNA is TGTGCCAGCAGCTTGGTGGGGACAGGGGGCAATCAGCCCCAGCATTTT.